What follows are 17 T cell receptor beta chains derived from one specimen sequenced in a study of cytomegalovirus exposure and HLA in healthy donors. This PCR relied on a set of 60 Vbeta primers and 13 Jbeta primers. Measured with immunoSEQ multiplex PCR; TCRdb has only the in-frame clones, and not every one. Among around 170,000 clones listed, over 75% were seen once. The sample comprised PBMCs. All receptors derive from a man in his fifties in good health and CMV-seronegative.

This clone was counted a single time. At one of its ends the junction is not consistent with the germline gene, which may arise from a read error. The V and J genes are TRBV7-9 and TRBJ1-6; TRBD1 might be the D (5 bases). The CDR3 length is 14 residues. Germline CDR1 is SEHNR and CDR2 is FQNEAQ (reference sequence). The CDR3 loop is CSSSSTVGNSPLHF. Here the CDR3 DNA reads TGTTCCAGCAGTTCGACAGTCGGGAATTCACCCCTCCACTTT.

The CDR3 region has the DNA TGTGCCAGCAGCCCGCGGGACCCTCGGGGTGAGCAGTTCTTC. Its protein is CASSPRDPRGEQFF. The genes are TRBV7-2 and TRBJ2-1; D perhaps matches TRBD2 (6 bases). The V gene lost 5 bases and the J gene lost 9 bases, with 17 bases spanning the gap. The CDR3 consists of 14 residues. Germline lookup yields CDR1 SGHTA and CDR2 FQGNSA.

The chain carries TRBV7-9 and TRBJ1-4; 7 positions match TRBD1. The CDR3 covers 17 residues. Unmatched junction bases numbered 14, after V lost 5 bases and J lost 5 bases. Germline CDR1 and CDR2: SEHNR and FQNEAQ (reference sequence). The CDR3 loop is CASSPQSPTGLNEKLFF. The DNA for the CDR3 is TGTGCCAGCAGCCCTCAATCTCCGACAGGGCTGAATGAAAAACTGTTTTTT.

The V call is TRBV4-3, the J call TRBJ1-1, with D tentatively TRBD1 (6 bases). CDR3 size: 13 residues. The V gene lost 4 bases and the J gene lost 8 bases, with 14 bases spanning the gap. The germline V gene encodes CDR1 LGHNA and CDR2 YSLEER. CDR3 sequence reads: CASSLGHGREAFF. In DNA, the CDR3 is TGCGCCAGCAGCCTGGGACATGGGAGAGAAGCTTTCTTT.

This clone was seen more than once but under ten times. This CDR3 is also generated by other DNA sequences in the sample. CDR3 in DNA: TGCAGCGTTGAAGGACAGATGAACACTGAAGCTTTCTTT. This codes for CSVEGQMNTEAFF. V and J are TRBV29-1 and TRBJ1-1, with a tentative D call TRBD1 (5 bases). CDR1 is SQVTM and CDR2 is ANQGSEA in the germline V gene. V lost 1 base and J lost 0, with 6 bases in between. This CDR3 spans 13 amino acids. Drawing the rest from reference TRBV29-1 and TRBJ1-1, the complete variable domain is SAVISQKPSRDICQRGTSLTIQCQVDSQVTMMFWYRQQPGQSLTLIATANQGSEATYESGFVIDKFPISRPNLTFSTLTVSNMSPEDSSIYLCSVEGQMNTEAFFGQGTRLTVV.

The gene calls are TRBV27 and TRBJ1-4; the match to TRBD1 covers 9 bases. J was trimmed by 12 bases and V by 8 bases; bases with no gene match: 10. CDR3 size: 13 residues. Germline CDR1 reads MNHEY; CDR2 reads SMNVEV (reference sequence). CDR3 loop: CASGDRAGEELFF. CDR3 nucleotide sequence: TGTGCCAGCGGGGACAGGGCCGGAGAAGAACTGTTTTTT. Variable domain in full (rest from reference TRBV27 and TRBJ1-4): EAQVTQNPRYLITVTGKKLTVTCSQNMNHEYMSWYRQDPGLGLRQIYYSMNVEVTDKGDVPEGYKVSRKEKRNFPLILESPSPNQTSLYFCASGDRAGEELFFGSGTQLSVL.

V and J are TRBV30 and TRBJ2-7; 8 nucleotides line up with TRBD2. CDR1 GTSNPN and CDR2 SVGIG come from the germline V gene (reference sequence). The CDR3 sequence is 15 residues long. J gave up 3 bases and V 0 bases, and 7 bases lay outside the gene matches. Here the CDR3 DNA reads TGTGCCTGGAGTGTAAGTCGGGGGGGCCTCTACGAGCAGTACTTC. Encoded protein: CAWSVSRGGLYEQYF. The entire variable domain, with the rest obtained from reference TRBV30 and TRBJ2-7, is as follows: SQTIHQWPATLVQPVGSPLSLECTVEGTSNPNLYWYRQAAGRGLQLLFYSVGIGQISSEVPQNLSASRPQDRQFILSSKKLLLSDSGFYLCAWSVSRGGLYEQYFGPGTRLTVT.

The rearrangement uses TRBV6-5 and TRBJ1-2; D gene uncertain. V was pared by 2 bases and J by 6 bases, with 10 bases between. CDR1 is MNHEY and CDR2 is SVGAGI in the germline V gene. The CDR3 loop spans 13 amino acids. The CDR3 protein is CASSYRGGHGYTF. As DNA, the CDR3 is TGTGCCAGCAGTTACCGAGGAGGGCATGGCTACACCTTC.

This sequence joins TRBV19 and TRBJ1-2; TRBD1 aligns across 7 bases. Unmatched junction bases numbered 3, after V lost 3 bases and J lost 2 bases. CDR1 is LNHDA and CDR2 is SQIVND in the germline V gene (reference sequence). The CDR3 totals 14 residues. The CDR3 here is CASSIETGNYGYTF. The CDR3 DNA follows: TGTGCCAGTAGTATCGAGACAGGGAACTATGGCTACACCTTC.

In this sample, this clone turned up once. The chain has TRBV18 and TRBJ2-7, with D tentatively TRBD1 (6 bases). CDR1 is KGHSH and CDR2 is LQKENI in the germline V gene. The CDR3 extends over 16 amino acids. The ends were cut back, 6 bases at V and 3 bases at J, with 21 bases in the middle. For the CDR3, the DNA is TGTGCCAGCTCGATCTCCGGGACAAGGATTCTCTACGAGCAGTACTTC. This gives the protein CASSISGTRILYEQYF.

This clone was counted only a few times. This chain uses TRBV5-4 with TRBJ2-6; 8 nucleotides match TRBD1. Per germline, CDR1 SGHNT and CDR2 YYREEE (reference sequence). Trimming cost V 4 bases and J 1 base; bases outside gene matches: 1. The CDR3 consists of 15 residues. Here the CDR3 DNA reads TGTGCCAGCAGCCGACAGGGGTCTGGGGCCAACGTCCTGACTTTC. This codes for CASSRQGSGANVLTF. The full variable domain, its missing parts supplied by reference TRBV5-4 and TRBJ2-6, is ETGVTQSPTHLIKTRGQQVTLRCSSQSGHNTVSWYQQALGQGPQFIFQYYREEENGRGNFPPRFSGLQFPNYSSELNVNALELDDSALYLCASSRQGSGANVLTFGAGSRLTVL.

The rearrangement uses TRBV5-1 and TRBJ1-4; D may be TRBD1 (6 bases). CDR1 SGHRS and CDR2 YFSETQ come from the germline V gene. The CDR3 sequence is 15 residues long. The V end was cut by 0 bases, the J end by 3 bases, with 9 bases between. The CDR3, as DNA: TGCGCCAGCAGCTTGGACGGACAGCCTAATGAAAAACTGTTTTTT. Residues: CASSLDGQPNEKLFF. The whole variable domain, filled in from reference TRBV5-1 and TRBJ1-4, reads KAGVTQTPRYLIKTRGQQVTLSCSPISGHRSVSWYQQTPGQGLQFLFEYFSETQRNKGNFPGRFSGRQFSNSRSEMNVSTLELGDSALYLCASSLDGQPNEKLFFGSGTQLSVL.

This CDR3 is CAWSGTGSDQPQHF. The CDR3 region has the DNA TGTGCCTGGAGTGGAACAGGGTCTGATCAGCCCCAGCATTTT. This chain uses TRBV30 with TRBJ1-5, with D possibly TRBD1 on 6 matching bases. The CDR3 is 14 residues long. Germline CDR1 GTSNPN, CDR2 SVGIG (reference sequence). Trimming shortened V by 1 base and J by 5 bases, and 12 bases separated the two germline ends.

The CDR3 loop reads CASSSTTDTQYF. The CDR3 DNA reads TGTGCCAGCAGCTCGACTACAGATACGCAGTATTTT. The chain combines TRBV7-9 with TRBJ2-3; no reliable D call. This CDR3 spans 12 amino acids. Per germline, CDR1 SEHNR and CDR2 FQNEAQ (reference sequence). V shed 4 bases and J shed 3 bases, with 5 bases lying between them.

This clone has a single count. In DNA, the CDR3 is TGTGCCAGCAGCTTTACAGGGAAGGTGAACACTGAAGCTTTCTTT. The encoded protein is CASSFTGKVNTEAFF. The chain has TRBV7-9 and TRBJ1-1; D might be TRBD1 (6 bases). CDR3 length: 15 amino acids. Between the trimmed V and J ends, which lost 3 bases and 0 bases, there was a span of 11 bases. CDR1 SEHNR and CDR2 FQNEAQ come from the germline V gene (reference sequence).

CDR3 nucleotides: TGTGCCAGCAGCTCGACTACTTCTAATGGCTACACCTTC. Protein product: CASSSTTSNGYTF. The chain joins TRBV11-1 to TRBJ1-2; D uncertain. Germline V gene lookup returns CDR1 SGHAT and CDR2 FQDESV (reference sequence). Trimming removed 4 bases from V and 6 bases from J, with 12 bases in between. CDR3 size: 13 residues.

The V gene is TRBV29-1, the J gene TRBJ2-1, with D tentatively TRBD1 (8 bases). CDR1 is SQVTM and CDR2 is ANQGSEA in the germline V gene. The V and J ends lost 0 bases and 4 bases respectively, with 34 bases between them. This CDR3 comprises 22 residues. The CDR3 here is CSVEEPTGAPGLFTGAYNEQFF. CDR3 in DNA: TGCAGCGTTGAAGAACCGACAGGGGCACCGGGACTATTTACTGGGGCTTACAATGAGCAGTTCTTC.